This T cell receptor (beta chain) was retrieved from a study of blood T cells in healthy people across ages. Trimming cost V 2 bases and J 0 bases; bases outside gene matches: 12. The V gene's germline CDR1 is MNHEY and CDR2 SVGEGT. CDR3 length equals 21 residues. This clonotype was recorded a few times. Per-sample PBMC isolation yielded at least 6.5 million cells. With a J-beta primer mix and a sample-barcoded 5' primer, a second PCR ran about 6 to 11 cycles. Per-sample output comprised a minimum of 2.5 million paired-end reads containing CDR3. TCRdb ran MiXCR on the 5' RACE reads and lists one entry per CDR3 protein. In the table there are over 300,000 distinct CDR3 sequences, approximately 52% of which are singletons.

This chain links TRBV6-2 or TRBV6-3 with TRBJ2-3; 15 nucleotides agree with TRBD2. This receptor was taken from a man aged 60 to 75 in good health. The source material was blood. This CDR3 reads CASSYDPSPGLAGGSTDTQYF. In DNA form, the CDR3 reads TGTGCCAGCAGTTACGACCCCTCACCGGGACTAGCGGGAGGTAGCACAGATACGCAGTATTTT.